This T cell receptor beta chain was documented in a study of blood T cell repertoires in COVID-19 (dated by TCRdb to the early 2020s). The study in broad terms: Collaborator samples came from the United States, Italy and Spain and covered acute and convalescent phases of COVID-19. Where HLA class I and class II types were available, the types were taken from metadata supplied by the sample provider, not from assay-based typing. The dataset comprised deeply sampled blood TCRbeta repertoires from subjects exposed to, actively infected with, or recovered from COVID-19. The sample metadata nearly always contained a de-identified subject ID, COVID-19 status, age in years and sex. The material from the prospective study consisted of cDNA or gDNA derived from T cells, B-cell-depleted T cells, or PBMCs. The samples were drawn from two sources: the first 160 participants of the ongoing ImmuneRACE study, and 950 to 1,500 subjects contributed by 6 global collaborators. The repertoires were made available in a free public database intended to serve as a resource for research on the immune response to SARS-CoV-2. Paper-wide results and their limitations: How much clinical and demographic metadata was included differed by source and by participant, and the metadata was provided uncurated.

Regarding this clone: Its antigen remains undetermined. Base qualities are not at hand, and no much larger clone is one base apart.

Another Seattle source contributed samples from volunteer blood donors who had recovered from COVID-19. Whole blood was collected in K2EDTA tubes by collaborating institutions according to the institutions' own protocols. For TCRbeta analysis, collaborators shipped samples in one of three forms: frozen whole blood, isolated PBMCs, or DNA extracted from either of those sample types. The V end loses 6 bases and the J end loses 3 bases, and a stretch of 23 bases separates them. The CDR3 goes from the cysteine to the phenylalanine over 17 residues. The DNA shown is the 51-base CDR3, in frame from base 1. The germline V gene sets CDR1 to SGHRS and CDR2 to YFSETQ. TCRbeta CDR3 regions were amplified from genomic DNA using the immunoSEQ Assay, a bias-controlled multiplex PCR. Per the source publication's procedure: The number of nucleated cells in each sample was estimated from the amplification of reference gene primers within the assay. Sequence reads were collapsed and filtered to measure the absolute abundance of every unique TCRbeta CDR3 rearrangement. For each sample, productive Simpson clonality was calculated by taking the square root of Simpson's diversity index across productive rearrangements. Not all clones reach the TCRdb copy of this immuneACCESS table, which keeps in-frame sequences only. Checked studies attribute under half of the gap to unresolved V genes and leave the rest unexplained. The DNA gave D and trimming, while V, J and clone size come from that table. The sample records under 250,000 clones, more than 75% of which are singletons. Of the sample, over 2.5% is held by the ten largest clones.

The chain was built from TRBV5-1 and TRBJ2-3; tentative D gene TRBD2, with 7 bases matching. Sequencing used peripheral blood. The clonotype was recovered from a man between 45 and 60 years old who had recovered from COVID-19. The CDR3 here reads CASTGSGRPGVTDTQYF. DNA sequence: TGCGCCAGCACCGGGTCCGGGAGGCCAGGGGTGACAGATACGCAGTATTTT.